Included here is one T cell receptor (beta chain) sequence, with context. What it binds is not known. As to treatment: roughly 20 received Ad26.COV2.S at low or high dose, single or two shots; 5 received placebo; per-sample allocation not given. At day 63 after the first vaccine or placebo injection, samples were drawn. This entry is derived from a study of Ad26.COV2.S vaccination and SARS-CoV-2 variants. At the level of the study: The COV1001 Ad26.COV2.S trial arm included the donor. Intramuscularly, Ad26.COV2.S was given either once or twice, 56 days apart.

Assay: immunoSEQ multiplex PCR; the TCRdb copy retains only in-frame clones and omits some. Of 380,000 or so clones in the sample, around four fifths were seen once. Study results and limitations: Responses of spike-specific T cells (both CD8+ and CD4+) reportedly showed substantial breadth after vaccination.

Germline CDR1 is SGHNT and CDR2 is YYREEE (reference sequence). The V end was cut by 5 bases, the J end by 2 bases, with 2 bases between. This CDR3 comprises 12 residues. The sequenced sample was peripheral blood, obtained in a trial of Ad26.COV2.S vaccine versus placebo. The chain employs TRBV5-4 and TRBJ2-6; D ambiguous. The receptor was derived from a person aged 18-65 years who received the Ad26.COV2.S COVID-19 vaccine or a placebo. The DNA for the CDR3 is TGTGCCAGCAGTCCTGGGGCCAACGTCCTGACTTTC. Its translation: CASSPGANVLTF.